A selection of T cell receptor beta chains follows, all from one sample in a study of T cells expressing NK-cell markers. Reanalyzing the 5' RACE reads, TCRdb keeps one entry per CDR3 protein, without DNA. Its table lists approximately 460,000 distinct CDR3 sequences. The specimen was blood T cells: a sorted CD56 or NKG2C T cell subset, CD4+ or CD8+ T cells, or bulk PBMC T cells (not recorded which). These TCRs come from a woman between 18 and 70 years old in good health. Each CDR3 is given with its conserved first and last residue. The order of the fields is V gene, J gene, CDR3 protein.

TRBV4-3	TRBJ1-5	CASSPHRGGQPQHF
TRBV30	TRBJ1-3	CAWSPYDTIYF
TRBV5-6	TRBJ1-2	CASSERTGSNYGYTF
TRBV11-2	TRBJ1-1	CASSGGLRGAFF
TRBV28	TRBJ2-7	CASRSYPSGTYEQYF
TRBV5-1	TRBJ2-1	CASSDPLAGLNEQFF
TRBV6-2/TRBV6-3	TRBJ1-1	CATRTGYTEAFF
TRBV7-2	TRBJ2-3	CASSLGQGGFRADTQYF
TRBV19	TRBJ2-1	CASSRASIALIKDEQFF
TRBV7-2	TRBJ2-1	CASSLRAGTYNEQFF
TRBV10-3	TRBJ2-7	CAISESRERSYEQYF
TRBV2	TRBJ2-2	CASKPSNTGELFF
TRBV7-9	TRBJ2-5	CASSLAMETQYF
TRBV6-2/TRBV6-3	TRBJ2-5	CASVLRWGQETQYF
TRBV27	TRBJ2-7	CASSLFGEQYF
TRBV20-1	TRBJ2-1	CSARTAGGRGEQFF
TRBV29-1	TRBJ2-3	CSVESRVGAGGTQYF
TRBV6-5	TRBJ2-3	CASSSRDPTDTQYF
TRBV6-5	TRBJ2-2	CASSYTTSGQPNTGELFF
TRBV5-1	TRBJ2-7	CASSENYEQYF
TRBV11-2	TRBJ2-1	CASSLGAIDEQFF
TRBV12-3/TRBV12-4	TRBJ1-1	CASIWGLTGGSNEAFF
TRBV29-1	TRBJ1-1	CSVDNGGNTEAFF
TRBV7-6	TRBJ1-4	CASSAGVSREKLFF